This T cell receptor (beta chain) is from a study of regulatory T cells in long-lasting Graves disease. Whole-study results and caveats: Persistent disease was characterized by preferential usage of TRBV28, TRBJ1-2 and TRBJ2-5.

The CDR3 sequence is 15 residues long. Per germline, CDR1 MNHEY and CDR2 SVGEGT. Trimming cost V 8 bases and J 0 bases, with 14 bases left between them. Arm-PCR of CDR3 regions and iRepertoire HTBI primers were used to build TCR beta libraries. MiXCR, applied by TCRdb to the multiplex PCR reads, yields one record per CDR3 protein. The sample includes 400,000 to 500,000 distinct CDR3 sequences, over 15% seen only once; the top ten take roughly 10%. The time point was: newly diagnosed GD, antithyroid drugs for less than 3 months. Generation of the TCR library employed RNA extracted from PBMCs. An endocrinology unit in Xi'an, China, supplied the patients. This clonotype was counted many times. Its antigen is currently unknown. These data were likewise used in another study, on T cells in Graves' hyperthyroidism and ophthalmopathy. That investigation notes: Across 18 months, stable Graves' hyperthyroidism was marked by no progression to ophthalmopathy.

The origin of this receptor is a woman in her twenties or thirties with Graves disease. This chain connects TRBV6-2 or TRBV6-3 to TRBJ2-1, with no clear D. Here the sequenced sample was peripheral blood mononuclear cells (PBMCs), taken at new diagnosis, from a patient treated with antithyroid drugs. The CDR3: CASSISASSYNEQFF. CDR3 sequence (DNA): TGTGCCAGCTCTATTTCTGCTAGCTCCTACAATGAGCAGTTCTTC.